The 21 T cell receptor beta chains in this list originate from one sample, sequenced in a study of CD8 T cells in Susac syndrome. When the RNA was reverse transcribed, random hexamers were used with an input of roughly 0.5 to 1 ug. From the immunoSEQ multiplex PCR reads, TCRdb called clonotypes with MiXCR, one entry per CDR3 protein. The profile shows some 160,000 distinct CDR3 sequences, about 91% of them singletons. Sequenced sample: CD4+ T cells from PBMCs. The source is a human donor in good health.

This clonotype was observed a single time. V usage is TRBV3-1 and J usage is TRBJ2-1; 9 positions match TRBD2. V lost 0 bases, J lost 4 bases, and 7 bases stayed unmatched. The V gene's germline CDR1 is LGHDT and CDR2 YNNKEL (reference sequence). This CDR3 has 17 amino acids. The CDR3 DNA is TGTGCCAGCAGCCAAGATAAAGGACTAGCGAGATACAATGAGCAGTTCTTC. It specifies CASSQDKGLARYNEQFF.

The V and J genes are TRBV5-1 and TRBJ1-6; no reliable D call. The CDR3 is 15 residues long. Trimming pared 0 bases from V and 1 base from J, leaving 5 bases between. Looked up from germline, CDR1 is SGHRS and CDR2 is YFSETQ. Here the CDR3 reads CASSLEGSYNSPLHF. In nucleotides, the CDR3 is TGCGCCAGCAGCTTGGAGGGATCCTATAATTCACCCCTCCACTTT.

The gene calls are TRBV5-6 and TRBJ2-3; 11 bases agree with TRBD2. V shed 0 bases, J shed 1 base, and the junction held 1 base outside the gene matches. The CDR3 spans 16 residues. Per the germline V gene, CDR1 is SGHDT and CDR2 is YYEEEE. The CDR3 spells CASSLGLAGRTDTQYF. DNA of the CDR3: TGTGCCAGCAGCTTGGGACTAGCGGGGCGCACAGATACGCAGTATTTT.

This rearrangement joins TRBV29-1 to TRBJ2-1, with 13 bases fitting TRBD2. Germline-derived CDR1 and CDR2 are SQVTM and ANQGSEA. V lost 4 bases and J lost 9; bases outside the gene matches: 12. The CDR3 length is 16 residues. Here the CDR3 reads CSVAKLTSGRLGEQFF. The CDR3 DNA sequence: TGCAGCGTTGCTAAATTGACTAGCGGGAGGTTAGGTGAGCAGTTCTTC.

The chain couples TRBV11-3 to TRBJ2-1; 10 nucleotides align to TRBD1. There are 12 residues in the CDR3. CDR1 is SGHNT, CDR2 YENEEA, per germline. Trimming at V came to 4 bases and at J to 14 bases, leaving 5 bases not matched to a gene. The chain's CDR3 is CASSSPGTGEFF. The CDR3 DNA sequence: TGTGCCAGCAGCTCACCCGGGACAGGGGAGTTCTTC.

The rearrangement uses TRBV5-1 and TRBJ1-1; tentative D call: TRBD1 (6 bases). V lost 1 base and J 7 bases, leaving 26 bases between the germline ends. This CDR3 is built from 18 residues. The germline CDR1 and CDR2 sequences are SGHRS and YFSETQ. The CDR3 nucleotides read TGCGCCAGCAGCTTGAATCGGGGAGTCAGGGGCCACGGGAATGAAGCTTTCTTT. This sequence encodes CASSLNRGVRGHGNEAFF. The full variable domain, rest sourced from reference TRBV5-1 and TRBJ1-1, is KAGVTQTPRYLIKTRGQQVTLSCSPISGHRSVSWYQQTPGQGLQFLFEYFSETQRNKGNFPGRFSGRQFSNSRSEMNVSTLELGDSALYLCASSLNRGVRGHGNEAFFGQGTRLTVV.

The chain joins TRBV5-1 to TRBJ2-7; 7 bases align to TRBD2. J lost 7 bases, V lost 4 bases, and 11 bases had no gene match. The CDR3 consists of 14 residues. Germline V gene sequence: CDR1 SGHRS, CDR2 YFSETQ. CDR3 nucleotides: TGCGCCAGCAGCCGGGGGGACGCATCGGAAGAGCAGTACTTC. It encodes CASSRGDASEEQYF.

CDR3 nucleotide sequence: TGCGCCAGCAGCTTGCAACAGGGAGATCAAGAGACCCAGTACTTC. Translated, it gives CASSLQQGDQETQYF. The V and J genes are TRBV5-1 and TRBJ2-5, with D maybe TRBD1 (6 bases). The length of the CDR3 is 15 residues. CDR1 and CDR2 (germline): SGHRS, YFSETQ. Trimming removed 1 base at V and 2 bases at J, with 12 bases between.

The gene calls are TRBV30 and TRBJ2-7; no firm D call. V lost 1 base and J lost 5, with 15 bases in between. The CDR3 has 14 amino acids. CDR1 GTSNPN and CDR2 SVGIG come from the germline V gene (reference sequence). The CDR3 coding sequence is TGTGCCTGGAGTGGGGGTCACAGTCAGGACGAGCAGTACTTC. This encodes CAWSGGHSQDEQYF.

As DNA, the CDR3 is TGTGCCAGCAGCTTAGGAGCGGAGCGGGAAGTGCAGTTCTTC. Its protein is CASSLGAEREVQFF. The chain employs TRBV7-3 and TRBJ2-1, with TRBD2 matching 7 bases. The CDR3 runs 14 residues. CDR1 SGHTA and CDR2 FQGTGA come from the germline V gene. Germline trimming cut 2 bases from V and 12 bases from J; bases unmatched to any gene: 10. The full variable domain, in which reference TRBV7-3 and TRBJ2-1 provide the parts outside the CDR3, is GAGVSQTPSNKVTEKGKYVELRCDPISGHTALYWYRQSLGQGPEFLIYFQGTGAADDSGLPNDRFFAVRPEGSVSTLKIQRTERGDSAVYLCASSLGAEREVQFFGPGTRLTVL.

The chain is built from TRBV30 and TRBJ2-3; D could derive from TRBD1 or TRBD2 (6 bases each). Germline lookup yields CDR1 GTSNPN and CDR2 SVGIG (reference sequence). CDR3 size: 16 residues. The V and J ends lost 2 bases and 2 bases respectively, with 17 bases between them. Written as DNA, the CDR3 is TGTGCCTGGAGTATGTCGGGGGCCCCTAACACAGATACGCAGTATTTT. Encoded protein: CAWSMSGAPNTDTQYF.

This clonotype was detected once. The rearrangement joins TRBV2 to TRBJ1-1; no clear D. This CDR3 has 11 residues. Trimming left V 6 bases short and J 7 bases short, with 9 bases between. The germline V gene has CDR1 SNHLY and CDR2 FYNNEI. CDR3 sequence: CASRRQYEAFF. The CDR3 bases are TGTGCCAGCAGAAGGCAGTATGAAGCTTTCTTT. Complete variable domain (other parts from reference TRBV2 and TRBJ1-1): EPEVTQTPSHQVTQMGQEVILRCVPISNHLYFYWYRQILGQKVEFLVSFYNNEISEKSEIFDDQFSVERPDGSNFTLKIRSTKLEDSAMYFCASRRQYEAFFGQGTRLTVV.

This clonotype was detected only once. This chain joins TRBV15 and TRBJ2-4, with TRBD2 as a possible D gene (6 bases). Trimming took 2 bases from V and 3 from J, leaving 17 bases between them. The CDR3 has 17 residues. In germline, CDR1 is LNHNV, CDR2 YYDKDF (reference sequence). The CDR3 nucleotides are TGTGCCACCAGCAGATTGCTCTTGAGGGGAGGCAAAAACATTCAGTACTTC. It encodes CATSRLLLRGGKNIQYF.

The chain is built from TRBV6-2 or TRBV6-3 and TRBJ2-4; 9 positions agree with TRBD1. CDR1 and CDR2 (germline): MNHEY, SVGEGT. The CDR3 has 13 residues. Unmatched junction bases numbered 6, after V lost 7 bases and J lost 8 bases. The CDR3 loop is CASIRDRDDIQYF. CDR3 nucleotides: TGTGCCAGCATCAGGGACAGGGATGACATTCAGTACTTC.

This chain joins TRBV6-2 or TRBV6-3 and TRBJ2-7; 10 nucleotides match TRBD1. With V trimmed by 6 bases and J by 6 bases, 2 bases remained unmatched. This CDR3 comprises 12 residues. Germline loops: CDR1 MNHEY, CDR2 SVGEGT. CDR3 bases: TGTGCCAGCAGCAGGACAGGGGGCGAGCAGTACTTC. Its protein is CASSRTGGEQYF.

This chain uses TRBV18 with TRBJ1-6, with 8 bases identical to TRBD1. CDR1 KGHSH and CDR2 LQKENI come from the germline V gene. The CDR3 runs 16 residues. With V trimmed by 6 bases and J by 10 bases, 14 bases remained unmatched. CDR3 residues: CASSPGQGGFRSPLHF. CDR3 nucleotides: TGTGCCAGCTCCCCCGGACAGGGCGGGTTTCGCTCACCCCTCCACTTT.

This chain joins TRBV5-1 and TRBJ1-2; D ambiguous. The CDR3 runs to 13 residues. Germline CDR1 and CDR2: SGHRS and YFSETQ. Trimming cost V 4 bases and J 4 bases, with 11 bases left between them. The CDR3 coding sequence is TGCGCCAGCAGCCTGGAAGTTAGCTATGGCTACACCTTC. Translating gives CASSLEVSYGYTF.

This chain connects TRBV12-3 or TRBV12-4 to TRBJ2-2; D is perhaps TRBD1 (6 bases). This CDR3 spans 14 amino acids. V lost 5 bases and J lost 5, with 12 bases in between. The CDR3 region is CASSRSQGTGELFF. DNA for the CDR3: TGTGCCAGCAGTCGATCCCAGGGGACCGGGGAGCTGTTTTTT.

This chain uses TRBV10-3 with TRBJ2-3, with TRBD1 matching over 8 bases. Trimming removed 6 bases from V and 2 bases from J; junction bases left unmatched: 1. The length of the CDR3 is 13 residues. Per the germline V gene, CDR1 is ENHRY and CDR2 is SYGVKD. CDR3 residues: CAIRDRATDTQYF. The CDR3 DNA reads TGTGCCATCAGGGACAGGGCCACAGATACGCAGTATTTT.

The chain is built from TRBV9 and TRBJ2-1; 10 bases agree with TRBD2. Germline V gives CDR1 SGDLS, CDR2 YYNGEE. Trimming removed 4 bases from V and 7 bases from J; junction bases left unmatched: 8. CDR3 length: 15 residues. DNA of the CDR3: TGTGCCAGCAGCTTTGGGACTAGCGTGCAAAATGAGCAGTTCTTC. It encodes CASSFGTSVQNEQFF.

This sequence joins TRBV20-1 and TRBJ2-2, with D possibly matching TRBD2 (6 bases). Germline V CDR1 and CDR2: DFQATT, SNEGSKA (reference sequence). The CDR3 loop spans 12 amino acids. The V end was cut by 5 bases, the J end by 5 bases, with 9 bases between. The CDR3 sequence is CSAGGRTGELFF. The CDR3 DNA sequence: TGCAGTGCTGGGGGGAGGACCGGGGAGCTGTTTTTT.